These 24 T cell receptor beta chains were all obtained from the same sample, sequenced in a study of blood T cell repertoires in COVID-19. The table came from immunoSEQ multiplex PCR; TCRdb's copy has only in-frame clones and leaves some out. The sample has about 250,000 clones, more than 70% seen once. The sequenced sample consisted of peripheral blood. Receptor source: a woman aged 30 to 39 with COVID-19, enrolled during active disease.

The rearrangement uses TRBV11-2 and TRBJ1-3, with 7 bases fitting TRBD1. Germline CDR1 and CDR2: SGHAT and FQNNGV. V was pared by 5 bases and J by 4 bases, with 5 bases of the junction left unmatched. The CDR3 has 14 amino acids. CDR3 DNA: TGTGCCAGCAGCCCAGGGACAGTGGGAAACACCATATATTTT. Translation gives CASSPGTVGNTIYF.

The chain is built from TRBV23-1 and TRBJ2-2; 16 bases map to TRBD2. TRBV23-1 is filed as an ORF, its function uncertain. The CDR3 totals 18 residues. V was clipped by 6 bases and J by 4 bases; unmatched bases: 8. CDR3 sequence reads: CASSWGLAGGPGTGELFF. The CDR3 DNA sequence: TGCGCCAGCAGCTGGGGACTAGCGGGAGGGCCGGGCACCGGGGAGCTGTTTTTT.

CDR3 nucleotides: TGTGCCAGCAGTAAAACAGGAGTGATGAACACTGAAGCTTTCTTT. This encodes CASSKTGVMNTEAFF. The V call is TRBV6-5, the J call TRBJ1-1; D might be TRBD1 (5 bases). Between the trimmed V and J ends, which lost 5 bases and 0 bases, there was a span of 13 bases. CDR1 and CDR2 (germline): MNHEY, SVGAGI. The CDR3 runs to 15 residues.

V is TRBV6-1 and J is TRBJ2-2, with 11 bases identical to TRBD2. V dropped 4 bases and J dropped 3; count of bases not matched to a gene: 10. This CDR3 contains 18 residues. The germline V gene encodes CDR1 MNHNS and CDR2 SASEGT. For the CDR3, the DNA is TGTGCCAGCAGTGCCATTGGGGTAGCGGGGGGGCACACCGGGGAGCTGTTTTTT. Protein: CASSAIGVAGGHTGELFF.

This rearrangement joins TRBV28 to TRBJ2-2; D possibly corresponds to TRBD1 (6 bases). CDR1 and CDR2 (germline): MDHEN, SYDVKM. The CDR3 runs 16 residues. With 3 bases removed from V and 0 bases from J, the gap between germline ends came to 11 bases. The CDR3 spells CASSFLGTSNTGELFF. In DNA, the CDR3 is TGTGCCAGCAGTTTTTTAGGGACATCGAACACCGGGGAGCTGTTTTTT. The variable domain in full, with the rest retrieved from reference TRBV28 and TRBJ2-2, is DVKVTQSSRYLVKRTGEKVFLECVQDMDHENMFWYRQDPGLGLRLIYFSYDVKMKEKGDIPEGYSVSREKKERFSLILESASTNQTSMYLCASSFLGTSNTGELFFGEGSRLTVL.

The chain couples TRBV28 to TRBJ1-1; 8 bases fit TRBD1. With 1 base clipped from V and 1 base from J, the junction kept 2 bases outside the gene matches. Germline loops: CDR1 MDHEN, CDR2 SYDVKM. The CDR3 is 15 residues long. Here the CDR3 DNA reads TGTGCCAGCAGTTTATATACAGGGGGGAACACTGAAGCTTTCTTT. This translates into CASSLYTGGNTEAFF.

The chain carries TRBV11-3 and TRBJ2-1; 7 bases agree with TRBD2. The CDR3 runs to 13 residues. Trimming took 0 bases from V and 10 from J; bases not matched to a gene: 3. Germline V gives CDR1 SGHNT, CDR2 YENEEA. This CDR3 reads CASSLDVGREQFF. For the CDR3, the DNA is TGTGCCAGCAGCTTAGATGTCGGGAGGGAGCAGTTCTTC.

The chain links TRBV19 to TRBJ1-5; possible D gene TRBD1, 6 bases. Germline lookup yields CDR1 LNHDA and CDR2 SQIVND (reference sequence). The CDR3 spans 13 residues. V lost 8 bases to trimming and J lost 3 bases, with 11 bases between them. Here the CDR3 reads CASVDRNNQPQHF. The CDR3 coding sequence is TGTGCCAGTGTCGACAGGAACAATCAGCCCCAGCATTTT.

V and J are TRBV7-6 and TRBJ2-1; the D is unclear. The CDR3 has 13 amino acids. V was clipped by 1 base and J by 5 bases, with 6 bases between them. Germline V gives CDR1 SGHVS, CDR2 FNYEAQ. CDR3 in amino acids: CASSLGPNNEQFF. The CDR3 DNA reads TGTGCCAGCAGCTTAGGGCCCAACAATGAGCAGTTCTTC. Full variable domain (rest looked up from reference TRBV7-6 and TRBJ2-1): GAGVSQSPRYKVTKRGQDVALRCDPISGHVSLYWYRQALGQGPEFLTYFNYEAQQDKSGLPNDRFSAERPEGSISTLTIQRTEQRDSAMYRCASSLGPNNEQFFGPGTRLTVL.

J is TRBJ2-1 and V is TRBV6-6; D possibly corresponds to TRBD1 (8 bases). This CDR3 is built from 16 residues. Germline assignment: CDR1 MNHNY and CDR2 SVGAGI (reference sequence). Deletions cut 6 bases from V and 1 base from J, with 16 bases between. CDR3 sequence reads: CASRTGDYRSYNEQFF. As DNA, the CDR3 is TGTGCCAGCAGGACAGGGGACTATAGGTCCTACAATGAGCAGTTCTTC.

The table lists this clone with a count of one. V usage is TRBV7-2 and J usage is TRBJ2-1, with a tentative D call TRBD2 (5 bases). The CDR3 is 14 residues long. The germline V gene has CDR1 SGHTA and CDR2 FQGNSA. The V gene lost 1 base and the J gene lost 8 bases, with 12 bases spanning the gap. CDR3 sequence (DNA): TGTGCCAGCAGCTTAGTTGAATGGCGGGATGAGCAGTTCTTC. Amino acid sequence: CASSLVEWRDEQFF. Complete variable domain (other parts from reference TRBV7-2 and TRBJ2-1): GAGVSQSPSNKVTEKGKDVELRCDPISGHTALYWYRQSLGQGLEFLIYFQGNSAPDKSGLPSDRFSAERTGGSVSTLTIQRTQQEDSAVYLCASSLVEWRDEQFFGPGTRLTVL.

The V and J genes are TRBV24-1 and TRBJ1-2, with D possibly TRBD1 on 6 matching bases. Trimming left V 7 bases short and J 8 bases short, with 13 bases between. This CDR3 spans 12 amino acids. The V gene's germline CDR1 is KGHDR and CDR2 SFDVKD. CDR3 amino acids: CATRDRSEGYTF. DNA for the CDR3: TGTGCCACCAGAGACAGGTCTGAGGGCTACACCTTC.

V gene TRBV10-3 combines with J gene TRBJ2-1, with 16 bases fitting TRBD2. CDR3 length: 19 amino acids. V dropped 0 bases and J dropped 6; count of bases not matched to a gene: 8. The germline V gene has CDR1 ENHRY and CDR2 SYGVKD. The CDR3 reads CAISESGGLAGGPGNEQFF. DNA for the CDR3: TGTGCCATCAGTGAGTCGGGGGGACTAGCGGGAGGGCCGGGCAATGAGCAGTTCTTC.

The rearrangement uses TRBV3-1 (or the pseudogene TRBV3-2) and TRBJ2-2; tentative D call: TRBD2 (6 bases). The CDR3 extends over 19 amino acids. Germline V gene lookup returns CDR1 LGHDT and CDR2 YNNKEL (reference sequence). The germline V and J ends were trimmed by 2 bases and 5 bases, with 24 bases remaining between them. For the CDR3, the DNA is TGTGCCAGCAGCCAATCTCCCGGGGTAGCGGCCTTATGGACCGGGGAGCTGTTTTTT. Its protein product is CASSQSPGVAALWTGELFF.

This clone was observed a single time. The rearrangement links TRBV10-1 to TRBJ2-7, with 7 bases fitting TRBD1. Losses at the gene ends were 2 bases for V and 4 bases for J; bases not matched to a gene: 8. Germline V gene lookup returns CDR1 WNHNN and CDR2 SYGVQD (reference sequence). The CDR3 runs to 15 residues. Here the CDR3 DNA reads TGCGCCAGCAGTGAGGGGCTAAGGACAGGTTACGAGCAGTACTTC. Its translation is CASSEGLRTGYEQYF.

The chain recombines TRBV6-5 with TRBJ1-6; 7 nucleotides match TRBD1. The germline V gene has CDR1 MNHEY and CDR2 SVGAGI. The CDR3 consists of 15 residues. Trimming took 8 bases from V and 3 from J; bases not matched to a gene: 7. The CDR3 is CASGNRGGYNSPLHF. The DNA of the CDR3 is TGTGCCAGCGGAAACAGGGGCGGCTATAATTCACCCCTCCACTTT.

As concerns this clone: The germline gene is not matched at one end of the junction; a read error may be the cause. The rearrangement uses TRBV7-7 and TRBJ2-1; 9 bases map to TRBD2. Germline values: CDR1 SSHAT, CDR2 FNYEAQ (reference sequence). The length of the CDR3 is 16 residues. CDR3 amino acids: CASSSNPSGDYNEQFF. In DNA, the CDR3 is TGTGCTAGCAGCTCCAATCCTAGCGGGGACTACAATGAGCAGTTCTTC.

This chain uses TRBV11-2 with TRBJ2-3; no definite D call. The CDR3 runs to 13 residues. Germline loops: CDR1 SGHAT, CDR2 FQNNGV. The ends were cut back, 2 bases at V and 2 bases at J, with 5 bases in the middle. CDR3 sequence reads: CASSLLITDTQYF. The CDR3 region has the DNA TGTGCCAGCAGCTTACTTATCACAGATACGCAGTATTTT.

The chain links TRBV4-1 to TRBJ2-4; tentatively, D is TRBD2 (5 bases). The CDR3 is made up of 18 amino acids. The V gene's germline CDR1 is MGHRA and CDR2 YSYEKL. The V gene lost 0 bases and the J gene lost 0 bases, with 15 bases spanning the gap. CDR3 sequence: CASSQDGNLLEAKNIQYF. The CDR3 bases are TGCGCCAGCAGCCAAGACGGGAACTTACTGGAAGCCAAAAACATTCAGTACTTC.

The chain links TRBV28 to TRBJ1-2; maybe TRBD1 (5 bases). From germline, CDR1 is MDHEN and CDR2 SYDVKM. V was cut by 5 bases and J by 3 bases, with 25 bases left in between. CDR3 length equals 18 residues. CDR3 residues: CASSKTFFGLGRDYGYTF. The CDR3 bases are TGTGCCAGCAGTAAAACCTTTTTTGGCTTGGGGCGAGACTATGGCTACACCTTC.

This clone was observed a handful of times. V and J are TRBV19 and TRBJ2-5; 9 bases agree with TRBD1. This CDR3 region has 14 residues. CDR1 is LNHDA, CDR2 SQIVND, per germline (reference sequence). Germline trimming cut 5 bases from V and 1 base from J; bases unmatched to any gene: 2. CDR3 residues: CASSPGQGQETQYF. The CDR3 coding sequence is TGTGCCAGTAGTCCGGGACAGGGCCAAGAGACCCAGTACTTC.

The table lists this clone with a few counts. This chain uses TRBV4-3 with TRBJ2-5; 7 bases match TRBD2. Germline assignment: CDR1 LGHNA and CDR2 YSLEER. This CDR3 spans 15 amino acids. The V and J ends lost 2 bases and 5 bases, in that order; junction bases with no gene match: 8. In DNA form, the CDR3 reads TGCGCCAGCAGCCAATTTAGCGGGTCCGGGGAGACCCAGTACTTC. It encodes CASSQFSGSGETQYF.

V usage is TRBV7-9 and J usage is TRBJ1-1; maybe TRBD1 (5 bases). With 2 bases removed from V and 5 bases from J, the gap between germline ends came to 18 bases. Germline V gives CDR1 SEHNR, CDR2 FQNEAQ (reference sequence). CDR3 size: 16 residues. DNA for the CDR3: TGTGCCAGCAGCTTATATCAGGGTAGGTGGAAAACTGAAGCTTTCTTT. This translates into CASSLYQGRWKTEAFF.

V gene TRBV28 combines with J gene TRBJ2-3; D gene ambiguous. Germline V gene data show CDR1 as MDHEN and CDR2 as SYDVKM. The CDR3 sequence is 12 residues long. Trimming shortened V by 5 bases and J by 0 bases, and 3 bases separated the two germline ends. The CDR3, as DNA: TGTGCCAGCAGTCCTAGCACAGATACGCAGTATTTT. It encodes CASSPSTDTQYF.